This T cell receptor (beta chain) was captured in a study of blood T cell repertoires in COVID-19. About the study: Nucleic acid was either cDNA or gDNA, and it came from T cells, B-cell-depleted T cells, or PBMCs.

Profiling relied on immunoSEQ multiplex PCR, and the TCRdb table lists in-frame clones only, not all of them. This table has 50,000 to 75,000 clones, roughly 91% appearing once. Germline V gene lookup returns CDR1 MNHEY and CDR2 SVGAGI. Trimming removed 6 bases from V and 6 bases from J, with 20 bases in between. This CDR3 has 15 residues. The chain is built from TRBV6-5 and TRBJ1-2, with TRBD1 as a possible D gene (5 bases). Material: peripheral blood. The sequence was obtained from a human donor in a cohort sampled during active COVID-19. This CDR3 reads CASSTSQAGFHGYTF. The CDR3, as DNA: TGTGCCAGCAGCACATCCCAAGCAGGGTTTCATGGCTACACCTTC.